This passage covers 28 T cell receptor beta chains from one sample sequenced in a study of T cells after yellow fever vaccination. TCRdb reprocessed the 5' RACE reads via MiXCR and lists one record per CDR3 protein. The sample comprises roughly 150,000 distinct CDR3 sequences, around 6.3% of which are singletons, and over 0.55% rests with the top ten. Sequenced material: CD4+ T cells sorted from PBMCs, taken 10 days after the yellow fever booster vaccination. All receptors derive from a man aged 25 to 45 who received the YFV17D yellow fever vaccine.

The V and J genes are TRBV3-1 and TRBJ2-5; the match to TRBD2 covers 14 bases. Looked up from germline, CDR1 is LGHDT and CDR2 is YNNKEL (reference sequence). After removal of 4 bases from V and 6 bases from J, the junction contained 16 bases not matched to a gene. This CDR3 spans 19 amino acids. The CDR3 spells CASSLREGRLAGGPQTQYF. The CDR3 DNA is TGTGCCAGCAGCCTCCGAGAGGGGCGACTAGCGGGAGGGCCGCAGACCCAGTACTTC.

This clonotype was recorded at least ten times. The chain combines TRBV7-6 with TRBJ2-7; 9 positions match TRBD1. Trimming took 6 bases from V and 4 from J; bases not matched to a gene: 7. This CDR3 is built from 14 residues. Germline V gives CDR1 SGHVS, CDR2 FNYEAQ. The CDR3 sequence: CASRPGQGTYEQYF. Here the CDR3 DNA reads TGTGCCAGCAGGCCGGGACAGGGAACTTACGAGCAGTACTTC.

This clonotype came up many times. V gene TRBV5-6 combines with J gene TRBJ2-1, with D unresolved. The V gene lost 4 bases and the J gene lost 7 bases, with 9 bases spanning the gap. The CDR3 loop spans 12 amino acids. Looked up from germline, CDR1 is SGHDT and CDR2 is YYEEEE. CDR3 nucleotides: TGTGCCAGCAGCGGGGTGGGGAATGAGCAGTTCTTC. Translating it yields CASSGVGNEQFF.

This clonotype has at least ten counts. The chain has TRBV7-2 and TRBJ2-5; possible D gene TRBD2, 6 bases. Trimming stripped 4 bases from V and 5 bases from J, with 17 bases between. Per germline, CDR1 SGHTA and CDR2 FQGNSA. The CDR3 length is 15 residues. The CDR3 coding sequence is TGTGCCAGCAGCTCGAATCGGGGGAGAAGGGAGACCCAGTACTTC. Translating gives CASSSNRGRRETQYF. Together with reference TRBV7-2 and TRBJ2-5, the CDR3 gives the full variable domain: GAGVSQSPSNKVTEKGKDVELRCDPISGHTALYWYRQSLGQGLEFLIYFQGNSAPDKSGLPSDRFSAERTGGSVSTLTIQRTQQEDSAVYLCASSSNRGRRETQYFGPGTRLLVL.

In this sample, this clonotype turned up many times. The V and J genes are TRBV5-6 and TRBJ2-2, with D unresolved. V lost 2 bases to trimming and J lost 3 bases, with 14 bases between them. There are 16 residues in the CDR3. Germline V CDR1 and CDR2: SGHDT, YYEEEE. The CDR3 DNA follows: TGTGCCAGCAGCTTCTCGGCCAAGCGCGACACCGGGGAGCTGTTTTTT. Protein: CASSFSAKRDTGELFF.

This clonotype was detected many times. The V gene is TRBV30, the J gene TRBJ2-1, with 8 bases matching TRBD2. Trimming took 2 bases from V and 6 from J; bases not matched to a gene: 6. The CDR3 is made up of 14 amino acids. Germline-derived CDR1 and CDR2 are GTSNPN and SVGIG (reference sequence). The CDR3 region has the DNA TGTGCCTGGAGTTCCACTAGCGGCTCCAATGAGCAGTTCTTC. It translates to CAWSSTSGSNEQFF.

This clonotype was seen repeatedly, ten times or more. The chain combines TRBV29-1 with TRBJ2-2; D unresolved. The CDR3 consists of 12 residues. CDR1 and CDR2 (germline): SQVTM, ANQGSEA. V was pared by 4 bases and J by 6 bases, with 9 bases between. CDR3 DNA sequence: TGCAGCGTTGTGGAAGGATCCGGGGAGCTGTTTTTT. Translated, it gives CSVVEGSGELFF.

This clonotype has ten or more counts. The J gene is TRBJ1-4, the V gene TRBV7-8; TRBD1 agrees at 7 bases. The CDR3 spans 17 residues. V was clipped by 5 bases and J by 2 bases; unmatched bases: 11. CDR1 and CDR2 (germline): SGHVS, FQNEAQ. The CDR3 nucleotides read TGTGCCAGCAGCGGCCGTCTTCCAGGGGGTACTAATGAAAAACTGTTTTTT. It specifies CASSGRLPGGTNEKLFF.

In its sample, this clonotype was seen many times. The chain employs TRBV11-2 and TRBJ2-1; 12 bases agree with TRBD2. The CDR3 is made up of 18 amino acids. CDR1 is SGHAT and CDR2 is FQNNGV in the germline V gene. Losses at the gene ends were 5 bases for V and 7 bases for J; bases not matched to a gene: 15. The CDR3: CASSRVGGLAGGENEQFF. CDR3 sequence (DNA): TGTGCCAGCAGCCGTGTCGGAGGGCTAGCGGGAGGGGAAAATGAGCAGTTCTTC.

This clonotype was detected ten times or more. The chain uses TRBV5-1 and TRBJ2-7; a weak D match, TRBD1 (5 bases). This CDR3 is built from 14 residues. V lost 1 base and J 0 bases, leaving 8 bases between the germline ends. Germline V lookup: CDR1 SGHRS, CDR2 YFSETQ. The CDR3 DNA follows: TGCGCCAGCAGCTTGCAGGGTCCCTCCTACGAGCAGTACTTC. Translation: CASSLQGPSYEQYF.

This clonotype was counted ten times or more. The chain joins TRBV28 to TRBJ1-1; D not resolved. The V gene lost 6 bases and the J gene lost 10 bases, with 18 bases spanning the gap. This CDR3 comprises 13 residues. CDR1 MDHEN and CDR2 SYDVKM come from the germline V gene. DNA for the CDR3: TGTGCCAGCAGCCCAAATCAAAGACATCTAGCTTTCTTT. Translating it yields CASSPNQRHLAFF. The full variable domain, in which reference TRBV28 and TRBJ1-1 provide the parts outside the CDR3, is DVKVTQSSRYLVKRTGEKVFLECVQDMDHENMFWYRQDPGLGLRLIYFSYDVKMKEKGDIPEGYSVSREKKERFSLILESASTNQTSMYLCASSPNQRHLAFFGQGTRLTVV.

Many counts were recorded for this clonotype. The J gene is TRBJ1-1, the V gene TRBV6-1; D is ambiguous. The CDR3 extends over 15 amino acids. V was pared by 0 bases and J by 1 base, with 9 bases between. The germline gives CDR1 MNHNS, CDR2 SASEGT. The CDR3 bases are TGTGCCAGCAGTGAAGCTTCAGGCCAGAACACTGAAGCTTTCTTT. It translates to CASSEASGQNTEAFF.

This clonotype has ten or more counts. This chain uses TRBV30 with TRBJ2-1, with 8 bases aligning to TRBD1. V shed 5 bases and J 8 bases; nucleotides not matched to a gene: 11. Germline V gene sequence: CDR1 GTSNPN, CDR2 SVGIG (reference sequence). The CDR3 is 14 residues long. The CDR3 sequence: CAWGPGQGEDEQFF. The DNA for the CDR3 is TGTGCCTGGGGACCAGGACAGGGCGAGGATGAGCAGTTCTTC.

This clonotype was counted at least ten times. The gene calls are TRBV6-5 and TRBJ1-5; TRBD1 matches 7 bases. V lost 0 bases to trimming and J lost 5 bases; unmatched junction nucleotides: 10. CDR1 MNHEY and CDR2 SVGAGI come from the germline V gene. The CDR3 is 17 residues long. CDR3 amino acids: CASSYSNEGARDQPQHF. CDR3 coding DNA: TGTGCCAGCAGTTACTCGAATGAGGGGGCGCGAGATCAGCCCCAGCATTTT.

The CDR3 sequence: CSASGRIGSYNEQFF. DNA of the CDR3: TGCAGTGCTAGCGGGAGGATAGGGTCCTACAATGAGCAGTTCTTC. The chain combines TRBV20-1 with TRBJ2-1, with 7 positions matching TRBD2. With 3 bases clipped from V and 1 base from J, the junction kept 6 bases outside the gene matches. Per germline, CDR1 DFQATT and CDR2 SNEGSKA (reference sequence). The CDR3 covers 15 residues.

This clonotype was detected many times. The genes are TRBV20-1 and TRBJ2-6; the D is unclear. The CDR3 runs to 17 residues. The V end was cut by 5 bases, the J end by 0 bases, with 17 bases between. The germline CDR1 and CDR2 sequences are DFQATT and SNEGSKA (reference sequence). The CDR3 region is CSALLGQLSSGANVLTF. The CDR3 coding sequence is TGCAGTGCTCTACTCGGGCAACTCTCCTCTGGGGCCAACGTCCTGACTTTC.

The chain is built from TRBV6-1 and TRBJ1-2; maybe TRBD1 (6 bases). The CDR3 is 13 amino acids. CDR1 is MNHNS, CDR2 SASEGT, per germline. V lost 0 bases and J 7 bases, leaving 9 bases between the germline ends. CDR3 bases: TGTGCCAGCAGTGAAGCGGGGGCGGCTGGCTACACCTTC. It translates to CASSEAGAAGYTF.

Worth noting for this clonotype: One end of the junction varies from germline; a read error may be responsible. The rearrangement uses TRBV20-1 and TRBJ2-3, with 11 bases aligning to TRBD2. The CDR3 has 16 residues. Germline V gene lookup returns CDR1 DFQATT and CDR2 SNEGSKA (reference sequence). This CDR3 reads CCARVVAGGPATTQYF. DNA for the CDR3: TGCTGTGCTAGAGTGGTAGCGGGAGGGCCCGCAACTACGCAGTATTTT.

This clonotype was recorded at least ten times. The genes are TRBV6-2 or TRBV6-3 and TRBJ2-7, with 7 bases matching TRBD2. This CDR3 has 20 amino acids. Germline-derived CDR1 and CDR2 are MNHEY and SVGEGT. V dropped 2 bases and J dropped 2; count of bases not matched to a gene: 21. For the CDR3, the DNA is TGTGCCAGCAGTTACGCAAGGGCAGGGCGGCAGCGGGGCTTACCCTACGAGCAGTACTTC. Protein: CASSYARAGRQRGLPYEQYF.

Regarding this clonotype: A much larger clone lies one base from this, so it may be a read error. V is TRBV6-5 and J is TRBJ2-1; D is unclear. Germline values: CDR1 MNHEY, CDR2 SVGAGI. V lost 2 bases, J lost 12 bases, and 26 bases lay in between. The CDR3 has 17 amino acids. CDR3 bases: TGTGCCAGCAGTTACGCTTACGGCGCTTCAAGCTTAGGTGGGCAGTTCTTC. Its protein is CASSYAYGASSLGGQFF.

This clonotype was counted many times. The rearrangement links TRBV14 to TRBJ2-7, with D unclear. Germline V CDR1 and CDR2: SGHDN, FVKESK. V dropped 1 base and J dropped 4 bases, with 2 bases sitting between them. The CDR3 length is 11 residues. As DNA, the CDR3 is TGTGCCAGCAGCCAAGCGTACGAGCAGTACTTC. This translates into CASSQAYEQYF.

The J gene is TRBJ2-2, the V gene TRBV2; TRBD1 matches 8 bases. Germline values: CDR1 SNHLY, CDR2 FYNNEI. The CDR3 is made up of 16 amino acids. The junction had 9 bases not matched to a gene; V was cut back by 5 bases and J by 4 bases. The CDR3 loop reads CASSKDRVDVTGELFF. The CDR3 DNA reads as TGTGCCAGCAGTAAGGACAGGGTCGATGTCACCGGGGAGCTGTTTTTT. The full variable domain, with the rest looked up from reference TRBV2 and TRBJ2-2, is EPEVTQTPSHQVTQMGQEVILRCVPISNHLYFYWYRQILGQKVEFLVSFYNNEISEKSEIFDDQFSVERPDGSNFTLKIRSTKLEDSAMYFCASSKDRVDVTGELFFGEGSRLTVL.

Concerning this clonotype: A much larger clone differs by one base, so this may be a read error. The chain has TRBV5-1 and TRBJ2-5; TRBD2 might be the D (6 bases). Germline V CDR1 and CDR2: SGHRS, YFSETQ. Trimming pared 4 bases from V and 5 bases from J, leaving 18 bases between. This CDR3 contains 15 residues. The chain's CDR3 is CASSKTTGSEETQYF. In DNA form, the CDR3 reads TGCGCCAGCAGCAAGACTACCGGGAGTGAGGAGACCCAGTACTTC.

DNA of the CDR3: TGTGCCAGCAGCTTAGGCCCGGGACAGGGGATAGGCGAGCAGTACTTC. It encodes CASSLGPGQGIGEQYF. V usage is TRBV7-2 and J usage is TRBJ2-7, with 10 nucleotides matching TRBD1. V lost 1 base, J lost 6 bases, and 9 bases stayed unmatched. CDR1 SGHTA and CDR2 FQGNSA come from the germline V gene. This CDR3 spans 16 amino acids.

The rearrangement uses TRBV20-1 and TRBJ2-5; D may be TRBD2 (5 bases). The CDR3 is 14 residues long. Germline V gives CDR1 DFQATT, CDR2 SNEGSKA (reference sequence). Trimming cost V 1 base and J 5 bases, with 14 bases left between them. This CDR3 is CSARVGSGLETQYF. The CDR3 DNA sequence: TGCAGTGCTAGAGTGGGGAGTGGGCTCGAGACCCAGTACTTC.

For this clonotype: A much larger clonotype is one base distant, so this may be a read error. The V and J genes are TRBV5-1 and TRBJ2-7; D might be TRBD1 or TRBD2, each matching 6 bases. Per germline, CDR1 SGHRS and CDR2 YFSETQ. The CDR3 has 16 residues. The chain's CDR3 is CVSSRGGLATFYEQYF. The CDR3 coding sequence is TGCGTCAGCAGCAGGGGTGGGCTAGCGACATTCTACGAGCAGTACTTC.

This clonotype has at least ten counts. The chain links TRBV7-8 to TRBJ2-5; D gene uncertain. The CDR3 runs to 15 residues. Germline values: CDR1 SGHVS, CDR2 FQNEAQ. Trimming removed 6 bases at V and 1 base at J, with 15 bases between. This chain's CDR3 is CASSRSAAVQETQYF. In DNA, the CDR3 is TGTGCCAGCAGTCGAAGTGCCGCGGTCCAAGAGACCCAGTACTTC.

This clonotype came up many times. The chain is built from TRBV7-4 and TRBJ2-7; D unresolved. The V gene's germline CDR1 is SGHVT and CDR2 SQSDAQ. There are 13 residues in the CDR3. Trimming pared 2 bases from V and 6 bases from J, leaving 11 bases between. Here the CDR3 DNA reads TGTGCCAGCAGCTTAATCCTAGTCTGCGAGCAGTACTTC. It translates to CASSLILVCEQYF.